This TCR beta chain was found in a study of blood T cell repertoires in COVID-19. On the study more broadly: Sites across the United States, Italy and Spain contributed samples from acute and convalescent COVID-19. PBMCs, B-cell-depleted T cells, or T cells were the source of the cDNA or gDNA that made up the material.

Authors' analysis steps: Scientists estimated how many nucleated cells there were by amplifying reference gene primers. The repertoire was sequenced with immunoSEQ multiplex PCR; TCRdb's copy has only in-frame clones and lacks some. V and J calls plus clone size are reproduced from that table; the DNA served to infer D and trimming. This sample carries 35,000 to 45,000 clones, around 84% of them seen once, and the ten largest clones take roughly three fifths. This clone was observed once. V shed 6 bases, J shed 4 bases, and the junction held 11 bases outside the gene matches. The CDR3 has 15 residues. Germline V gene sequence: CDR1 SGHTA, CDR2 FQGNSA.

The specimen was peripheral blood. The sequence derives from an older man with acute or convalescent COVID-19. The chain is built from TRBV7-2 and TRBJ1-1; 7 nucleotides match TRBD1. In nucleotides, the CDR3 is TGTGCCAGCAGTTCACATACAGGGGTGTTCACTGAAGCTTTCTTT. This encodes CASSSHTGVFTEAFF.